The 7 T cell receptor beta chains below were found in one sample sequenced in a study of CD8 T cells in ankylosing spondylitis. Whole-study findings and limits: Characteristic, it appeared, of ankylosing spondylitis blood was a TCR beta motif of seven or eight highly homologous variants.

Which antigens these TCRs recognize remains unknown. TCRdb reanalysed the 5' RACE reads using MiXCR and keeps one entry per CDR3 protein. The table lists about 540,000 distinct CDR3 sequences, roughly 13% of them singletons. Sequenced: blood, either unsorted or a sorted T cell fraction (not recorded which). The receptors shown here come from a male donor with ankylosing spondylitis.

This clonotype was seen only a few times. The chain links TRBV3-1 to TRBJ2-1; D not resolved. Germline values: CDR1 LGHDT, CDR2 YNNKEL (reference sequence). The CDR3 runs 14 residues. The germline V and J ends were trimmed by 0 bases and 8 bases, with 11 bases remaining between them. The CDR3 reads CASSQDGSGDEQFF. The CDR3 DNA is TGTGCCAGCAGCCAAGATGGAAGTGGCGATGAGCAGTTCTTC.

The chain is built from TRBV7-2 and TRBJ2-7; 8 nucleotides agree with TRBD1. From germline, CDR1 is SGHTA and CDR2 FQGNSA. With 1 base clipped from V and 2 bases from J, the junction kept 4 bases outside the gene matches. The CDR3 is 15 amino acids. CDR3 bases: TGTGCCAGCAGCTTAGTCCCGGACAGGGCCTACGAGCAGTACGTC. Protein: CASSLVPDRAYEQYV.

The genes are TRBV24-1 and TRBJ2-7, with TRBD1 matching 9 bases. V was clipped by 4 bases and J by 5 bases; unmatched bases: 8. The germline V gene has CDR1 KGHDR and CDR2 SFDVKD. The CDR3 runs to 15 residues. The CDR3 nucleotides are TGTGCCACCAGTGACCCCGGGACAGGGTTCCACGAGCAGTACTTC. It codes for CATSDPGTGFHEQYF.

This clonotype turned up a few times. This sequence joins TRBV29-1 and TRBJ1-5, with a possible D match to TRBD1 (5 bases). Germline V gene sequence: CDR1 SQVTM, CDR2 ANQGSEA. Trimming took off 4 bases at V and 4 bases at J, with 14 bases between the two ends. This CDR3 has 14 residues. CDR3 protein: CSVGPGGLNQPQHF. In nucleotides, the CDR3 is TGCAGCGTTGGACCTGGGGGACTTAATCAGCCCCAGCATTTT.

This clonotype was observed a few times. The chain employs TRBV12-3 or TRBV12-4 and TRBJ2-2; 8 bases are shared with TRBD1. The CDR3 is made up of 17 amino acids. With V trimmed by 5 bases and J by 2 bases, 10 bases remained unmatched. As DNA, the CDR3 is TGTGCCAGCAGTGTACCGGGACAGGAGATAAACACCGGGGAGCTGTTTTTT. It codes for CASSVPGQEINTGELFF.

The gene calls are TRBV4-1 and TRBJ1-1; D might be TRBD1 (5 bases). CDR1 is MGHRA and CDR2 is YSYEKL in the germline V gene. Trimming took off 3 bases at V and 2 bases at J, with 10 bases between the two ends. This CDR3 contains 14 residues. The CDR3 DNA reads as TGCGCCAGCAGCCAGGGACTGAAAAACACTGAAGCTTTCTTT. Residues: CASSQGLKNTEAFF.

The V call is TRBV29-1, the J call TRBJ2-1; TRBD2 matches at 10 bases. The V and J ends lost 4 bases and 7 bases, in that order; junction bases with no gene match: 13. Germline CDR1 reads SQVTM; CDR2 reads ANQGSEA. This CDR3 has 16 residues. In nucleotides, the CDR3 is TGCAGCGTTGTTGATAGCGGGAGGCCTACCGGGAATGAGCAGTTCTTC. It encodes CSVVDSGRPTGNEQFF.